The T cell receptor (beta chain) described here comes from a study of T cell responses to AZD1222 COVID-19 vaccine. CDR1 and CDR2 (germline): SGDLS, YYNGEE. CDR3 size: 15 residues. The V end was cut by 0 bases, the J end by 1 base, with 11 bases between. This clone has only a few counts. As yet, its antigen is unknown. Overall study results and limits: Spike-specific TCR breadth and depth were elevated following two AZD1222 doses. Only 6 or 7 people who got AZD1222 tested seropositive at baseline. Mostly white British, mostly female donors; authors suggested clonal diversity may be underestimated.

Only in-frame clones appear in the TCRdb table, and some are missing; sequencing was by immunoSEQ multiplex PCR. Here the sample spans roughly 99,000 clones, around nine tenths being singletons. The clonotype originates from an adult who received the AZD1222 COVID-19 vaccine. The material was peripheral blood, obtained 28 days after the second AZD1222 dose. V is TRBV9 and J is TRBJ2-7; the D call may be TRBD1 or TRBD2 (5 bases each). CDR3 sequence (DNA): TGTGCCAGCAGCGTAGGACCGGGGCAGTCCTACGAGCAGTACTTC. Protein sequence: CASSVGPGQSYEQYF.